This T cell receptor beta chain was identified during a study of control samples from healthy donors and cancer patients. Produced via immunoSEQ multiplex PCR; TCRdb's table is partial and in-frame only. This table has 130,000 or so clones, 91% appearing once. Germline values: CDR1 SGHNT, CDR2 YENEEA. Unmatched junction bases numbered 15, after V lost 0 bases and J lost 3 bases. This CDR3 is 20 amino acids long. The chain joins TRBV11-3 to TRBJ1-4; 8 bases fit TRBD1. The source of this sequence is a man in his late teens or twenties in good health. The sequenced sample consisted of blood. The chain's CDR3 is CASSLEEGANNRGSNEKLFF. CDR3 bases: TGTGCCAGCAGCTTAGAAGAAGGCGCGAACAACAGGGGGTCTAATGAAAAACTGTTTTTT.